This T cell receptor (beta chain) was recorded in a study of cytomegalovirus exposure and HLA in healthy donors. Whole-study results and caveats: There were reportedly fewer N-insertions in an Asian-associated ancestry cluster than the approximately 600-donor mean, in a later analysis.

Turning to this clone: The antigen is unknown.

PCR employed 60 Vbeta and 13 Jbeta primers. Some clones are missing from TCRdb's copy, which holds only in-frame ones; the method was immunoSEQ multiplex PCR. The sample carries more than 150,000 clones, roughly 80% recorded once. The specimen sequenced was PBMCs. The clonotype originates from a man in his forties in good health and CMV-seropositive.

The CDR3 DNA reads TGCGCCAGCAGCTTGGTCCAATCCTCGGGCACCGGGGAGCTGTTTTTT. Protein sequence: CASSLVQSSGTGELFF. This rearrangement joins TRBV5-1 to TRBJ2-2; D remains ambiguous. Deletions cut 0 bases from V and 4 bases from J, with 13 bases between. The CDR3 is made up of 16 amino acids. Germline V gene sequence: CDR1 SGHRS, CDR2 YFSETQ.